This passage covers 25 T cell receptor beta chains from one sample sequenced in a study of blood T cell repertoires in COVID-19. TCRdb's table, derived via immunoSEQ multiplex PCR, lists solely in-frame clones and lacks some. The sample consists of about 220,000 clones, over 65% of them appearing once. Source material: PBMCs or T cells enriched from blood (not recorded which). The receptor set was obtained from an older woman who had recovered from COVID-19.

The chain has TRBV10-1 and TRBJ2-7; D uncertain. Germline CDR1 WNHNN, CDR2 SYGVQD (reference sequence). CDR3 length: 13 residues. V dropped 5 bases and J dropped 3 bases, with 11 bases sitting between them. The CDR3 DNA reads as TGCGCCAGCAGTCTAAACCAGGTCTACGAGCAGTACTTC. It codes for CASSLNQVYEQYF.

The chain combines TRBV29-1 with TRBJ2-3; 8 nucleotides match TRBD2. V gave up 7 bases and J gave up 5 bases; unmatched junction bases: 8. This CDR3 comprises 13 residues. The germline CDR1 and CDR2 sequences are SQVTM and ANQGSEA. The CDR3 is CSAGGLAGDTQYF. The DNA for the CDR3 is TGCAGCGCCGGAGGACTAGCCGGAGATACGCAGTATTTT.

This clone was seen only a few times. CDR3: CASSQYTGQMNTEAFF. For the CDR3, the DNA is TGTGCCAGCAGCCAATACACAGGGCAGATGAACACTGAAGCTTTCTTT. V usage is TRBV4-2 and J usage is TRBJ1-1, with a possible D match to TRBD1 (6 bases). The CDR3 covers 16 residues. The germline V gene encodes CDR1 LGHNA and CDR2 YNFKEQ. Trimming cost V 2 bases and J 0 bases, with 13 bases left between them.

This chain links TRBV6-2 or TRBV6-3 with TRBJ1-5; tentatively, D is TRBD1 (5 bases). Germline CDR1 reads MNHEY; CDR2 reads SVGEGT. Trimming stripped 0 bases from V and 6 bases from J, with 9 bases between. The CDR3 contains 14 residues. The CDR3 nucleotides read TGTGCCAGCAGTTACTCTGGGGCCGTTCAGCCCCAGCATTTT. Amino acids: CASSYSGAVQPQHF.

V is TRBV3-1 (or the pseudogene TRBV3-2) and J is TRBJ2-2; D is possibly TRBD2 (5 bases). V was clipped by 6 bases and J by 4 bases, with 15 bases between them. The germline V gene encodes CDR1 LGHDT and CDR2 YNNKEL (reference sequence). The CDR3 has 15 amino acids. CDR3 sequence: CASSWASSVTGELFF. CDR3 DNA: TGTGCCAGCAGTTGGGCTAGCTCGGTCACCGGGGAGCTGTTTTTT.

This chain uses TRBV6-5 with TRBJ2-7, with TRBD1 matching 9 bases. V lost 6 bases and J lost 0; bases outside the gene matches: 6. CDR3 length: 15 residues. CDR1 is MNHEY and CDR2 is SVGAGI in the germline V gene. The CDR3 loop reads CASRMDRGFSYEQYF. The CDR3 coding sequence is TGTGCCAGCAGGATGGACAGGGGTTTCTCCTACGAGCAGTACTTC.

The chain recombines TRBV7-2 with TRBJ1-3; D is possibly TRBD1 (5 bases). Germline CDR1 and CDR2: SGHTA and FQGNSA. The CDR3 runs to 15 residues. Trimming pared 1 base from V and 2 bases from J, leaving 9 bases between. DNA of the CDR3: TGTGCCAGCAGCTTAGACCCAGGGACTGGAAACACCATATATTTT. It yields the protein CASSLDPGTGNTIYF. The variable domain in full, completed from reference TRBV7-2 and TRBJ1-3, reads GAGVSQSPSNKVTEKGKDVELRCDPISGHTALYWYRQSLGQGLEFLIYFQGNSAPDKSGLPSDRFSAERTGGSVSTLTIQRTQQEDSAVYLCASSLDPGTGNTIYFGEGSWLTVV.

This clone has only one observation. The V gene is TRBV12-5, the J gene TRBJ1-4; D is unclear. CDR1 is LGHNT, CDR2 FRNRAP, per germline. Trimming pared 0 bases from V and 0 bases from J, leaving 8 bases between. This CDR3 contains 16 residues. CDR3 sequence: CASGLVRGATNEKLFF. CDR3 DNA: TGTGCTAGTGGTTTGGTACGCGGTGCAACTAATGAAAAACTGTTTTTT.

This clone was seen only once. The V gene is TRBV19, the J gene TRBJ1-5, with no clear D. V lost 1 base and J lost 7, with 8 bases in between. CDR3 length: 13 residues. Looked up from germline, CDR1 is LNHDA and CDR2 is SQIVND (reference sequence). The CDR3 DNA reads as TGTGCCAGTAGTATAGGCCGGTACCAGCCCCAGCATTTT. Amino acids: CASSIGRYQPQHF.

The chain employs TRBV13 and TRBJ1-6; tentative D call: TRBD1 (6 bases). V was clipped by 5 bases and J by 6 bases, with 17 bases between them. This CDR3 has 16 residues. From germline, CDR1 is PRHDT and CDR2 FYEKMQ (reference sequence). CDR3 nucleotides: TGTGCCAGCAGCCTCTCCAGGGGATTAGTTAATTCACCCCTCCACTTT. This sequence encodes CASSLSRGLVNSPLHF.

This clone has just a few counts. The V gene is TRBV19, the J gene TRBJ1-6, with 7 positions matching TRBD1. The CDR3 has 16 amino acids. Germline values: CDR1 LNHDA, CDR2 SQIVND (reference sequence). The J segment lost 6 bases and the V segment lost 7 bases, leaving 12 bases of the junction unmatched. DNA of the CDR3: TGTGCCAGTACCCTCACGTACAGGGGATCTAATTCACCCCTCCACTTT. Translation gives CASTLTYRGSNSPLHF.

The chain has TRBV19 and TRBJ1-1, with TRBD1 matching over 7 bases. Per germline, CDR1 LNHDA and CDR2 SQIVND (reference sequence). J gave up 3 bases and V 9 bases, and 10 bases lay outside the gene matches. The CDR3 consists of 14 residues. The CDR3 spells CARLSGTDDTEAFF. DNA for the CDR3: TGTGCCAGGTTATCCGGGACAGATGACACTGAAGCTTTCTTT. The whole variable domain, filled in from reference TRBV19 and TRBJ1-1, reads DGGITQSPKYLFRKEGQNVTLSCEQNLNHDAMYWYRQDPGQGLRLIYYSQIVNDFQKGDIAEGYSVSREKKESFPLTVTSAQKNPTAFYLCARLSGTDDTEAFFGQGTRLTVV.

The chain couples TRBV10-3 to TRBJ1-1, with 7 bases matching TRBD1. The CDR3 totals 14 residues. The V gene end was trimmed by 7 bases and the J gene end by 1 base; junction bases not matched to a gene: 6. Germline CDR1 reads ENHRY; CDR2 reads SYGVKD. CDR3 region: CAITDRAANTEAFF. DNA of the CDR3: TGTGCCATCACCGACAGGGCGGCGAACACTGAAGCTTTCTTT.

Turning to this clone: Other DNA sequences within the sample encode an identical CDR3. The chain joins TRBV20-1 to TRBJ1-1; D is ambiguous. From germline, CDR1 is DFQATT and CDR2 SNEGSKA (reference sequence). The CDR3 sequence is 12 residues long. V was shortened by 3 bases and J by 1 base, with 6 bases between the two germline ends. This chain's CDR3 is CSASSPNTEAFF. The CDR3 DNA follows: TGCAGTGCTAGTAGCCCGAACACTGAAGCTTTCTTT.

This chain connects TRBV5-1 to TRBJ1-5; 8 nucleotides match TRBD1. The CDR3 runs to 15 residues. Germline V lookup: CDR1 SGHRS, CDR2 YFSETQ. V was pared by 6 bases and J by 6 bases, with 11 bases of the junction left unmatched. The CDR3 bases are TGCGCCAGCACCCCCGGGACAGGTGTGGGTCAGCCCCAGCATTTT. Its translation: CASTPGTGVGQPQHF.

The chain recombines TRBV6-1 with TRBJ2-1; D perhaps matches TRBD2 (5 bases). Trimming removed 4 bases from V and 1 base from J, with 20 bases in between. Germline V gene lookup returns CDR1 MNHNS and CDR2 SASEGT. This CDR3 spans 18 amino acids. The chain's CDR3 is CASSGRRYSGNSYNEQFF. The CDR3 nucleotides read TGTGCCAGCAGTGGACGGAGGTACAGCGGAAATTCCTACAATGAGCAGTTCTTC.

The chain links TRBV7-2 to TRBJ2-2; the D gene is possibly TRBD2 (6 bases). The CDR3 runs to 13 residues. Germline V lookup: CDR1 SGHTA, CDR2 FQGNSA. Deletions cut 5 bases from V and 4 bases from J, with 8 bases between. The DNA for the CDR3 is TGTGCCAGCAGCAAGGGAGGCACCGGGGAGCTGTTTTTT. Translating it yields CASSKGGTGELFF. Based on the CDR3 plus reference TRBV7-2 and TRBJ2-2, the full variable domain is GAGVSQSPSNKVTEKGKDVELRCDPISGHTALYWYRQSLGQGLEFLIYFQGNSAPDKSGLPSDRFSAERTGGSVSTLTIQRTQQEDSAVYLCASSKGGTGELFFGEGSRLTVL.

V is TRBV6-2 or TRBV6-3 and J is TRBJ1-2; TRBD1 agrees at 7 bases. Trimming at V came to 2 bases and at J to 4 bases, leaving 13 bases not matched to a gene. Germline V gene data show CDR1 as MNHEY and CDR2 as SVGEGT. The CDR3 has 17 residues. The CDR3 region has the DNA TGTGCCAGCAGTTACGCGACCACCGGGACAGAGACCTATGGCTACACCTTC. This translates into CASSYATTGTETYGYTF.

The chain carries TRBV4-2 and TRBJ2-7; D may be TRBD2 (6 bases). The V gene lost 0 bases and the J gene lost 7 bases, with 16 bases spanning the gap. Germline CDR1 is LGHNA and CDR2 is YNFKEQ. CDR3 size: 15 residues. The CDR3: CASSQESSLGGEQYF. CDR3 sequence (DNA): TGTGCCAGCAGCCAAGAAAGCAGTCTGGGGGGAGAGCAGTACTTC.

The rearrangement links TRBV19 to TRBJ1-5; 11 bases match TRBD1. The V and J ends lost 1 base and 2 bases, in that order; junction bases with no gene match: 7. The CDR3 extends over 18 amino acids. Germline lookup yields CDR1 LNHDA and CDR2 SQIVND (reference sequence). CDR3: CASSIGTGGGWGNQPQHF. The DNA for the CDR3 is TGTGCCAGTAGTATAGGGACAGGGGGCGGATGGGGCAATCAGCCCCAGCATTTT.

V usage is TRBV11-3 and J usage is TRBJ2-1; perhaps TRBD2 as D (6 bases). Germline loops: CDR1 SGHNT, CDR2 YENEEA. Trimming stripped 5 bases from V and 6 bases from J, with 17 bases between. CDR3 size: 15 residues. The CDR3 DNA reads TGTGCCAGCAGCCCGCCCCTGGCGGGATTCAATGAGCAGTTCTTC. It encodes CASSPPLAGFNEQFF.

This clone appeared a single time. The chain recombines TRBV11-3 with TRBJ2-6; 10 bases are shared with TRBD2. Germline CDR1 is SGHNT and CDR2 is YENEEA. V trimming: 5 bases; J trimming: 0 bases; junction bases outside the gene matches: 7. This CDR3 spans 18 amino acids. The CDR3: CASSPGLASSSGANVLTF. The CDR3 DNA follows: TGTGCCAGCAGCCCGGGACTAGCGTCAAGCTCTGGGGCCAACGTCCTGACTTTC.

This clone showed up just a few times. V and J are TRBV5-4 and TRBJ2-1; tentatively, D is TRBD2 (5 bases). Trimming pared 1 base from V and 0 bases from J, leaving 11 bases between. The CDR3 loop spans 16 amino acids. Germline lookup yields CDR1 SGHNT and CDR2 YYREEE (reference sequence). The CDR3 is CASSLRSGSSYNEQFF. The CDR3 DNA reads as TGTGCCAGCAGCTTGCGGAGCGGTAGCTCCTACAATGAGCAGTTCTTC.

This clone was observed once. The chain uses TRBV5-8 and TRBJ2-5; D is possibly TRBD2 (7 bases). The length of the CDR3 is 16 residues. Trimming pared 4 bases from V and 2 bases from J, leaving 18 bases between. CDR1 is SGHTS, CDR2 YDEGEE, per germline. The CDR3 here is CASSPGRGHRQETQYF. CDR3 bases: TGTGCCAGCAGCCCAGGGAGGGGACATCGTCAAGAGACCCAGTACTTC.

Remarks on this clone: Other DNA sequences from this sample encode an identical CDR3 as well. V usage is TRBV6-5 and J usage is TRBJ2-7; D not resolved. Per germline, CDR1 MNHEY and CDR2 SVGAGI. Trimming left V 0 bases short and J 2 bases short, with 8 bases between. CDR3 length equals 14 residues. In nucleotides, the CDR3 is TGTGCCAGCAGTTACTCGAGCAGGACCTACGAGCAGTACTTC. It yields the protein CASSYSSRTYEQYF.